Listed here are 18 T cell receptor beta chains from one sample, sequenced in a study of control samples from healthy donors and cancer patients (dated by TCRdb to about 2020). Receptors were amplified or captured by the immunoSEQ multiplex PCR assay. Imported from immuneACCESS, the table was reduced by TCRdb to in-frame sequences with V and J called. These copies leave out some clones; in studies compared against another copy, an unresolved V gene accounts for under half, and the cause of the remainder is not known. The table for this sample lists fewer than 500,000 clones; more than 80% of them were counted only once. Around 6.4% of the sample rests with the top ten. Source material: PBMCs. Every receptor here comes from a man in his forties with head and neck cancer.

The chain recombines TRBV5-1 with TRBJ2-2, with 7 bases identical to TRBD1. Per germline, CDR1 SGHRS and CDR2 YFSETQ. After removal of 4 bases from V and 4 bases from J, the junction contained 4 bases not matched to a gene. The CDR3 contains 14 residues. This CDR3 is CASSATGVTGELFF. CDR3 DNA: TGCGCCAGCAGCGCAACAGGGGTCACCGGGGAGCTGTTTTTT.

The chain links TRBV5-6 to TRBJ2-3; the D gene is possibly TRBD1 (6 bases). The germline CDR1 and CDR2 sequences are SGHDT and YYEEEE. This CDR3 region has 18 residues. V dropped 0 bases and J dropped 2 bases, with 19 bases sitting between them. The CDR3 DNA reads TGTGCCAGCAGCTTGGTTTTCCTTGGTACAGGGCCCACAGATACGCAGTATTTT. As protein: CASSLVFLGTGPTDTQYF. Using reference TRBV5-6 and TRBJ2-3 for the parts outside the CDR3, the full variable domain is DAGVTQSPTHLIKTRGQQVTLRCSPKSGHDTVSWYQQALGQGPQFIFQYYEEEERQRGNFPDRFSGHQFPNYSSELNVNALLLGDSALYLCASSLVFLGTGPTDTQYFGPGTRLTVL.

The V gene is TRBV5-1, the J gene TRBJ2-1; 12 positions match TRBD2. In germline, CDR1 is SGHRS, CDR2 YFSETQ. Trimming took 4 bases from V and 5 from J; bases not matched to a gene: 10. The CDR3 loop spans 17 amino acids. CDR3 sequence: CASSQNPTSGSHNEQFF. CDR3 DNA: TGCGCCAGCAGCCAGAATCCGACTAGCGGGAGCCACAATGAGCAGTTCTTC.

V is TRBV5-6 and J is TRBJ2-7; 7 bases are shared with TRBD1. The CDR3 sequence is 12 residues long. CDR1 SGHDT and CDR2 YYEEEE come from the germline V gene. The V and J ends lost 4 bases and 4 bases, in that order; junction bases with no gene match: 2. The CDR3 sequence: CASSADRYEQYF. CDR3 DNA: TGTGCCAGCAGCGCGGACAGGTACGAGCAGTACTTC.

V is TRBV6-1 and J is TRBJ2-5, with a tentative D call TRBD2 (5 bases). The germline gives CDR1 MNHNS, CDR2 SASEGT. CDR3 length equals 15 residues. V dropped 2 bases and J dropped 5 bases, with 15 bases sitting between them. CDR3: CASSERPGSRETQYF. CDR3 nucleotide sequence: TGTGCCAGCAGTGAACGGCCGGGGAGTAGGGAGACCCAGTACTTC.

This clone was found once. The chain carries TRBV29-1 and TRBJ2-1, with 13 bases identical to TRBD2. J was trimmed by 10 bases and V by 7 bases; bases with no gene match: 10. Germline CDR1 SQVTM, CDR2 ANQGSEA. This CDR3 spans 14 amino acids. CDR3 sequence (DNA): TGCAGCGCCGCCGGGACTAGCGGGAAAAAGGAGCAGTTCTTC. This sequence encodes CSAAGTSGKKEQFF.

The chain employs TRBV10-3 and TRBJ1-2; D call uncertain. The CDR3 has 13 residues. V was shortened by 3 bases and J by 1 base, with 6 bases between the two germline ends. Per germline, CDR1 ENHRY and CDR2 SYGVKD. Here the CDR3 reads CAISETDNYGYTF. Here the CDR3 DNA reads TGTGCCATCAGTGAAACCGATAACTATGGCTACACCTTC.

This chain connects TRBV6-5 to TRBJ1-6; 9 bases are a match to TRBD1. With V trimmed by 2 bases and J by 6 bases, 2 bases remained unmatched. In germline, CDR1 is MNHEY, CDR2 SVGAGI. The CDR3 consists of 15 residues. The CDR3 is CASSYRDRANSPLHF. In DNA form, the CDR3 reads TGTGCCAGCAGTTACCGGGACAGGGCTAATTCACCCCTCCACTTT.

The chain couples TRBV25-1 to TRBJ2-1; TRBD1 matches 10 bases. CDR1 and CDR2 from the germline V gene are MGHDK and SYGVNS. Trimming at V came to 5 bases and at J to 7 bases, leaving 11 bases not matched to a gene. The CDR3 is 16 residues long. The CDR3 DNA is TGTGCCAGCAGTAGCCGGGACAGGGGTATGATGAATGAGCAGTTCTTC. Amino acids: CASSSRDRGMMNEQFF.

This sequence joins TRBV10-1 and TRBJ2-5; a possible D gene is TRBD1 (5 bases). CDR3 length: 14 residues. The germline CDR1 and CDR2 sequences are WNHNN and SYGVQD (reference sequence). Between the trimmed V and J ends, which lost 4 bases and 2 bases, there was a span of 11 bases. CDR3 sequence reads: CASSVAGPQETQYF. CDR3 coding DNA: TGCGCCAGCAGTGTTGCAGGGCCACAAGAGACCCAGTACTTC.

The chain recombines TRBV4-1 with TRBJ1-1; D is unclear. The CDR3 is 15 amino acids. V lost 0 bases and J lost 5, with 13 bases in between. The germline gives CDR1 MGHRA, CDR2 YSYEKL. The CDR3 DNA sequence: TGCGCCAGCAGCCAAGATCATGGAGGGAGAACTGAAGCTTTCTTT. Translating gives CASSQDHGGRTEAFF.

This chain connects TRBV5-4 to TRBJ2-3; 11 bases match TRBD2. CDR1 is SGHNT and CDR2 is YYREEE in the germline V gene (reference sequence). This CDR3 spans 15 amino acids. V trimming: 1 base; J trimming: 4 bases; junction bases outside the gene matches: 2. CDR3 region: CASSLTSGSADTQYF. Here the CDR3 DNA reads TGTGCCAGCAGCTTGACTAGCGGGAGTGCAGATACGCAGTATTTT.

The CDR3 nucleotides read TGTGCCAGCAGCTTAGGTTTGGGGAACACTGAAGCTTTCTTT. This gives the protein CASSLGLGNTEAFF. The chain carries TRBV7-9 and TRBJ1-1, with D hard to call. This CDR3 comprises 14 residues. Trimming removed 1 base at V and 1 base at J, with 7 bases between. Looked up from germline, CDR1 is SEHNR and CDR2 is FQNEAQ (reference sequence).

This clone was seen only once. The CDR3 loop is CASSRDRETEAFF. CDR3 in DNA: TGTGCCAGCAGCCGGGACAGGGAGACTGAAGCTTTCTTT. The chain employs TRBV7-3 and TRBJ1-1; 9 bases fit TRBD1. Looked up from germline, CDR1 is SGHTA and CDR2 is FQGTGA. Trimming cost V 5 bases and J 5 bases; bases outside gene matches: 3. The CDR3 runs to 13 residues.

The chain recombines TRBV28 with TRBJ1-5; weak D call: TRBD1 (6 bases). Trimming shortened V by 4 bases and J by 6 bases, and 16 bases separated the two germline ends. This CDR3 is built from 15 residues. Germline lookup yields CDR1 MDHEN and CDR2 SYDVKM. This CDR3 is CASSSNRAVGQPQHF. CDR3 nucleotide sequence: TGTGCCAGCAGTTCTAACAGGGCGGTCGGTCAGCCCCAGCATTTT.

This chain uses TRBV5-1 with TRBJ2-7; 8 bases fit TRBD2. Germline V lookup: CDR1 SGHRS, CDR2 YFSETQ. This CDR3 has 17 amino acids. The V and J ends lost 3 bases and 5 bases, in that order; junction bases with no gene match: 16. This CDR3 reads CASSSGGTSSGFHEQYF. The CDR3, as DNA: TGCGCCAGCAGCTCTGGCGGGACTAGTTCGGGGTTCCACGAGCAGTACTTC.

This clone was seen a few times. The chain combines TRBV4-1 with TRBJ1-3; D perhaps matches TRBD1 (6 bases). This CDR3 contains 15 residues. Germline V gene data show CDR1 as MGHRA and CDR2 as YSYEKL. Deletions cut 7 bases from V and 1 base from J, with 14 bases between. The CDR3 sequence is CASKGLQGSGNTIYF. The CDR3 coding sequence is TGCGCCAGCAAAGGTTTGCAGGGGTCTGGAAACACCATATATTTT.

The CDR3 nucleotides are TGTGCCAGCAGCTTGGTTGGCCAGGGTAGTTTTGTCGAGCAGTACTTC. Its protein is CASSLVGQGSFVEQYF. V gene TRBV5-5 combines with J gene TRBJ2-7, with D possibly matching TRBD1 (5 bases). Germline CDR1 reads SGHKS; CDR2 reads YYEKEE (reference sequence). CDR3 length: 16 amino acids. The V end lost 0 bases, the J end lost 6 bases, and 19 bases lay between the germline ends.